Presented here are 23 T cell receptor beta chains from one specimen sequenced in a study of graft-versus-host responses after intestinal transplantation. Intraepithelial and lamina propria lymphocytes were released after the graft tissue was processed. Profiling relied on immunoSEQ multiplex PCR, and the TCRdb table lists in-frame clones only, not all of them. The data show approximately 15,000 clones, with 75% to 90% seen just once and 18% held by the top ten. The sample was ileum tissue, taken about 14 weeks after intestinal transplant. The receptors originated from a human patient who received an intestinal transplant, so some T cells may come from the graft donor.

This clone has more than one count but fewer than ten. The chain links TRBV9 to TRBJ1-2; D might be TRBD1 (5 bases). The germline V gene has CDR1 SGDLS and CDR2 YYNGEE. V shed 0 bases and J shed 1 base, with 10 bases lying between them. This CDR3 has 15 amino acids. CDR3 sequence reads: CASSVAQGLNYGYTF. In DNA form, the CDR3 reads TGTGCCAGCAGCGTAGCCCAGGGCCTTAACTATGGCTACACCTTC.

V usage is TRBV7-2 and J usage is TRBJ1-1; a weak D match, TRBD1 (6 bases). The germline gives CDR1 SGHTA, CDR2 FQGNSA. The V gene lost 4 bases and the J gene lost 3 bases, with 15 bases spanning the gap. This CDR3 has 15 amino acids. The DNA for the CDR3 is TGTGCCAGCAGCTCCCTAGGAGGGACATACACTGAAGCTTTCTTT. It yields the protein CASSSLGGTYTEAFF.

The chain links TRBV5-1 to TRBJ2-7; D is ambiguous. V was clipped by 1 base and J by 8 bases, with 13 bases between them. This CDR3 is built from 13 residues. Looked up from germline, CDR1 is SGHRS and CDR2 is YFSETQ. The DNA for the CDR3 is TGCGCCAGCAGCTTGTGGCCCTTCCTAAAGCAGTACTTC. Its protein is CASSLWPFLKQYF. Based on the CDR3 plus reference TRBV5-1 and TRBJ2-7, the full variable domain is KAGVTQTPRYLIKTRGQQVTLSCSPISGHRSVSWYQQTPGQGLQFLFEYFSETQRNKGNFPGRFSGRQFSNSRSEMNVSTLELGDSALYLCASSLWPFLKQYFGPGTRLTVT.

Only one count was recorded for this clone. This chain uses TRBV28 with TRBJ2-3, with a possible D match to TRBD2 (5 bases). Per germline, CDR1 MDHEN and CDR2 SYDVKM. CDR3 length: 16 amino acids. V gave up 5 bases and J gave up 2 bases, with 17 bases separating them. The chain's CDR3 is CASSQVPLGITDTQYF. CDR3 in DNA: TGTGCCAGCAGTCAAGTCCCACTAGGAATCACAGATACGCAGTATTTT.

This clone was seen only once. The CDR3 spells CARIYEQYF. The DNA for the CDR3 is TGTGCCAGGATATACGAGCAGTACTTC. V and J are TRBV21-1 and TRBJ2-7. TRBV21-1 is recorded as a pseudogene. This CDR3 region has 9 residues.

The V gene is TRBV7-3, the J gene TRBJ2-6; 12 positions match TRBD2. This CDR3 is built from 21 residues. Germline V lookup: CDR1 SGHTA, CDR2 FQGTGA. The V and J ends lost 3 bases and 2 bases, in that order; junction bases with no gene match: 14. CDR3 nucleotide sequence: TGTGCCAGCAGCTTCGCTCTCCGGACTAGCGGGACTCCTCCTGGGGCCAACGTCCTGACTTTC. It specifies CASSFALRTSGTPPGANVLTF.

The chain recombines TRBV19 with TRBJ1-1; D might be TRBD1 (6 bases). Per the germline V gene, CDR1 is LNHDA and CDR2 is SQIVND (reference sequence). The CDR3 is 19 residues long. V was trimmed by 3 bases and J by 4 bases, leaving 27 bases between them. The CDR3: CASSMFYSGTRGVVTEAFF. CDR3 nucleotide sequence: TGTGCCAGTAGTATGTTTTACTCGGGGACAAGGGGGGTAGTCACTGAAGCTTTCTTT. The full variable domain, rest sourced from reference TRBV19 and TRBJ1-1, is DGGITQSPKYLFRKEGQNVTLSCEQNLNHDAMYWYRQDPGQGLRLIYYSQIVNDFQKGDIAEGYSVSREKKESFPLTVTSAQKNPTAFYLCASSMFYSGTRGVVTEAFFGQGTRLTVV.

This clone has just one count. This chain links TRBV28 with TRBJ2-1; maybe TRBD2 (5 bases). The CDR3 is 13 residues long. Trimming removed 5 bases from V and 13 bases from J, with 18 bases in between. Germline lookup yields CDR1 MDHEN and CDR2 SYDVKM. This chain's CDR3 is CASSPERHPGQFF. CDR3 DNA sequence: TGTGCCAGCAGTCCCGAGCGGCACCCAGGACAGTTCTTC.

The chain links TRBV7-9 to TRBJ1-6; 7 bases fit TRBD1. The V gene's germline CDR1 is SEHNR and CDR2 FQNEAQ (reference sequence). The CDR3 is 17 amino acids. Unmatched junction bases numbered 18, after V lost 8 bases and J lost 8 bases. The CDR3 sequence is CASVKWTGGDLYSPLHF. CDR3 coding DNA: TGTGCCAGCGTGAAATGGACAGGCGGTGATCTGTATTCACCCCTCCACTTT.

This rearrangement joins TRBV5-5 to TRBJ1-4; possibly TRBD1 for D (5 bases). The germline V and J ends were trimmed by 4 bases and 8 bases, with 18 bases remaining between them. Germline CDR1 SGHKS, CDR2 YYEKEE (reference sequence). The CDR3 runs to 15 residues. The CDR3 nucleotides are TGTGCCAGCAGCCTAAACACGGGAGGGACGGAAAAACTGTTTTTT. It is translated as CASSLNTGGTEKLFF.

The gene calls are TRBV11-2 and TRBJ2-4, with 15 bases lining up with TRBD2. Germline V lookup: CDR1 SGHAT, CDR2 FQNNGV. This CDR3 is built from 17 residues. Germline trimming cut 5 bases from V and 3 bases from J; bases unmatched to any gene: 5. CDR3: CASSTRTSGRVKNIQYF. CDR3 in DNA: TGTGCCAGCAGCACGCGGACTAGCGGGAGGGTCAAAAACATTCAGTACTTC. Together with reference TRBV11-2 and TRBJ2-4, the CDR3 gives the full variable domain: EAGVAQSPRYKIIEKRQSVAFWCNPISGHATLYWYQQILGQGPKLLIQFQNNGVVDDSQLPKDRFSAERLKGVDSTLKIQPAKLEDSAVYLCASSTRTSGRVKNIQYFGAGTRLSVL.

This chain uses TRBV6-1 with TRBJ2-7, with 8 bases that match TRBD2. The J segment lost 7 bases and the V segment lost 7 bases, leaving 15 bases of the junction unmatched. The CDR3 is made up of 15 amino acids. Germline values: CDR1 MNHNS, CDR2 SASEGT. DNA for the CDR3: TGTGCCAGCACAGTTAGAGCGGGAGCAGTGAAGGAGCAGTACTTC. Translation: CASTVRAGAVKEQYF.

CDR3 bases: TGCGCCAGCAGCCAAGACACAGTCTATAGCACAGATACGCAGTATTTT. Protein: CASSQDTVYSTDTQYF. The chain combines TRBV4-3 with TRBJ2-3; D not resolved. V was pared by 0 bases and J by 0 bases, with 10 bases between. The CDR3 is 16 amino acids. Looked up from germline, CDR1 is LGHNA and CDR2 is YSLEER.

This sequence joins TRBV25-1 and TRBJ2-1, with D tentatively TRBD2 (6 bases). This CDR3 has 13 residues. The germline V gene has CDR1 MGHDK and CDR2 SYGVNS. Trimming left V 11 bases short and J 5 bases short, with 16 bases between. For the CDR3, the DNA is TGTGCCGTCTTGGGAGGTTCCCACAATGAGCAGTTCTTC. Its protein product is CAVLGGSHNEQFF.

CDR3 coding DNA: TGTGCCAGCAGCCATCTACAGGCCTATGCGGGGGTTTATGGGTACAATGAGCAGTTCTTC. It specifies CASSHLQAYAGVYGYNEQFF. This chain joins TRBV13 and TRBJ2-1; TRBD2 agrees at 7 bases. With V trimmed by 5 bases and J by 4 bases, 23 bases remained unmatched. This CDR3 has 20 residues. The germline V gene has CDR1 PRHDT and CDR2 FYEKMQ (reference sequence).

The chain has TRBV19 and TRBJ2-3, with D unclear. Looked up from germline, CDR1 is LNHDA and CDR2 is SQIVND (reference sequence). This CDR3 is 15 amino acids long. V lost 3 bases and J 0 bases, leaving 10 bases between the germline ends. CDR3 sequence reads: CASSILPESTDTQYF. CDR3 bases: TGTGCCAGTAGTATCCTTCCGGAGAGCACAGATACGCAGTATTTT.

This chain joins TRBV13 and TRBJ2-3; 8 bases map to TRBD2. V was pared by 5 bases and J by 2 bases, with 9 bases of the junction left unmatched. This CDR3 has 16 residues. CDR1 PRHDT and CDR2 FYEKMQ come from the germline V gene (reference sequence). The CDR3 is CASSLHSGIYTDTQYF. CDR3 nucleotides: TGTGCCAGCAGCCTTCATAGCGGGATCTACACAGATACGCAGTATTTT.

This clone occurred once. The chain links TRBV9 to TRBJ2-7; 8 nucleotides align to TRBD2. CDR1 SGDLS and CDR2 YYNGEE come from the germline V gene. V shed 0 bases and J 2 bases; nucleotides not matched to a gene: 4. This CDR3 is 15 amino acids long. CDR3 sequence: CASSVAGGLTYEQYF. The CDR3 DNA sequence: TGTGCCAGCAGCGTAGCGGGAGGGCTAACCTACGAGCAGTACTTC.

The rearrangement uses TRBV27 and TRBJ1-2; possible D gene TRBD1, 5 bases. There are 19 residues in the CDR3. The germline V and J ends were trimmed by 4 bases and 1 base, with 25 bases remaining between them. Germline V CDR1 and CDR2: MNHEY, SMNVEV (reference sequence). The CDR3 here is CASSSGTHPNSFYNYGYTF. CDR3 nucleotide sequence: TGTGCCAGCAGTTCAGGGACGCACCCGAACAGTTTTTATAACTATGGCTACACCTTC.

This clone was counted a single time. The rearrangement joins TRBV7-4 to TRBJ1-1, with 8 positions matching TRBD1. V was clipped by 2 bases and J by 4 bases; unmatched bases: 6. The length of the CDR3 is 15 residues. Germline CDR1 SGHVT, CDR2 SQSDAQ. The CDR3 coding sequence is TGTGCCAGCAGCTTAAAATCAGGGGGCGGCACTGAAGCTTTCTTT. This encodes CASSLKSGGGTEAFF.

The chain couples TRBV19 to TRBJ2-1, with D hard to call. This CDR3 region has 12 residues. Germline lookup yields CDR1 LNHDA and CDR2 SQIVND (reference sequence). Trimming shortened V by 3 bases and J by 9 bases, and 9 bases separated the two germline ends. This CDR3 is CASSMISGEQFF. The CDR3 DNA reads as TGTGCCAGTAGTATGATATCTGGTGAGCAGTTCTTC. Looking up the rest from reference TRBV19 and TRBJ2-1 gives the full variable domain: DGGITQSPKYLFRKEGQNVTLSCEQNLNHDAMYWYRQDPGQGLRLIYYSQIVNDFQKGDIAEGYSVSREKKESFPLTVTSAQKNPTAFYLCASSMISGEQFFGPGTRLTVL.

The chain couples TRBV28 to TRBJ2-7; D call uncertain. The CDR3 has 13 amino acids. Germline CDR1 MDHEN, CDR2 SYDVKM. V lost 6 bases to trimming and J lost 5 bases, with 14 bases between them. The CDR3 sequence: CASSDLPTDEQYF. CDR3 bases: TGTGCCAGCAGCGACTTGCCAACTGACGAGCAGTACTTC. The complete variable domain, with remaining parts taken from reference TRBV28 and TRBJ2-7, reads DVKVTQSSRYLVKRTGEKVFLECVQDMDHENMFWYRQDPGLGLRLIYFSYDVKMKEKGDIPEGYSVSREKKERFSLILESASTNQTSMYLCASSDLPTDEQYFGPGTRLTVT.

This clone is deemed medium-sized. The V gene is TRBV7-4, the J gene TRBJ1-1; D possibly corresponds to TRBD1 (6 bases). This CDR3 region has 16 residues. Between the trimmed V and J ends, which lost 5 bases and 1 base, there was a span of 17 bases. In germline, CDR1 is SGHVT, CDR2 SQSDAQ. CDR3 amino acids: CASSDGPRDKNTEAFF. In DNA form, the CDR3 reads TGTGCCAGCAGCGATGGACCCAGGGACAAGAACACTGAAGCTTTCTTT.